Following are 25 T cell receptor beta chains from one sample sequenced in a study of long-term antiretroviral therapy in people with HIV. At the survey level, the v3.0 immunoSEQ assay was run. Generated by immunoSEQ multiplex PCR, the TCRdb table keeps only in-frame clones and is missing some. The table lists about 30,000 clones, about 90% of them singletons, with roughly 9% in the top ten. Sequencing used unsorted PBMCs, obtained 3.2 years before starting antiretroviral therapy. The receptor source for this set is a middle-aged man with HIV.

The J gene is TRBJ2-5, the V gene TRBV5-1; TRBD1 matches 8 bases. Germline-derived CDR1 and CDR2 are SGHRS and YFSETQ. V lost 0 bases, J lost 5 bases, and 3 bases stayed unmatched. The CDR3 loop spans 14 amino acids. CDR3 sequence reads: CASSLGRGRETQYF. DNA for the CDR3: TGCGCCAGCAGCTTGGGCAGGGGGCGGGAGACCCAGTACTTC.

The chain has TRBV5-1 and TRBJ2-5; D is uncertain. This CDR3 spans 15 amino acids. The germline gives CDR1 SGHRS, CDR2 YFSETQ. Deletions cut 0 bases from V and 1 base from J, with 10 bases between. CDR3 nucleotide sequence: TGCGCCAGCAGCTTGGTCGTGGGGATCCAAGAGACCCAGTACTTC. Translated: CASSLVVGIQETQYF. Together with reference TRBV5-1 and TRBJ2-5, the CDR3 gives the full variable domain: KAGVTQTPRYLIKTRGQQVTLSCSPISGHRSVSWYQQTPGQGLQFLFEYFSETQRNKGNFPGRFSGRQFSNSRSEMNVSTLELGDSALYLCASSLVVGIQETQYFGPGTRLLVL.

In this sample, this clone turned up a few times. The CDR3 loop is CASSLAGSGANVLTF. DNA of the CDR3: TGTGCCAGCAGCTTAGCTGGCTCTGGGGCCAACGTCCTGACTTTC. V gene TRBV7-6 combines with J gene TRBJ2-6; D not certain. Germline CDR1 is SGHVS and CDR2 is FNYEAQ. The CDR3 contains 15 residues. With 0 bases removed from V and 0 bases from J, the gap between germline ends came to 3 bases. The whole variable domain, filled in from reference TRBV7-6 and TRBJ2-6, reads GAGVSQSPRYKVTKRGQDVALRCDPISGHVSLYWYRQALGQGPEFLTYFNYEAQQDKSGLPNDRFSAERPEGSISTLTIQRTEQRDSAMYRCASSLAGSGANVLTFGAGSRLTVL.

This chain links TRBV7-9 with TRBJ1-5; D is possibly TRBD1 (5 bases). Germline values: CDR1 SEHNR, CDR2 FQNEAQ (reference sequence). The CDR3 is made up of 12 amino acids. The CDR3: CATGDSISPQHF. CDR3 nucleotides: TGTGCGACGGGGGACTCAATCAGCCCCCAGCATTTT.

The chain employs TRBV5-4 and TRBJ2-7; unclear D gene. V was trimmed by 4 bases and J by 0 bases, leaving 14 bases between them. This CDR3 has 15 amino acids. Germline CDR1 reads SGHNT; CDR2 reads YYREEE (reference sequence). CDR3 in DNA: TGTGCCAGCAGCCCCCAACCCCGTAGCTCCTACGAGCAGTACTTC. It is translated as CASSPQPRSSYEQYF.

This chain joins TRBV11-1 and TRBJ2-7, with TRBD2 as a possible D gene (5 bases). The germline CDR1 and CDR2 sequences are SGHAT and FQDESV (reference sequence). The ends were cut back, 3 bases at V and 6 bases at J, with 15 bases in the middle. This CDR3 is built from 14 residues. The chain's CDR3 is CASSFLTTAGEQYF. The DNA of the CDR3 is TGTGCCAGCAGCTTTCTCACAACGGCGGGCGAGCAGTACTTC.

The CDR3 spells CASSQDRRGEAPLHF. The CDR3 region has the DNA TGCGCCAGCAGCCAAGATCGGAGGGGTGAGGCACCCCTCCACTTT. The chain employs TRBV4-3 and TRBJ1-6; perhaps TRBD1 as D (5 bases). The CDR3 spans 15 residues. From germline, CDR1 is LGHNA and CDR2 YSLEER. Trimming took 0 bases from V and 11 from J, leaving 14 bases between them.

The sample holds one count of this clone. The chain carries TRBV18 and TRBJ2-2, with D maybe TRBD2 (6 bases). This CDR3 contains 16 residues. Germline CDR1 reads KGHSH; CDR2 reads LQKENI. Trimming took off 1 base at V and 2 bases at J, with 11 bases between the two ends. The CDR3, as DNA: TGTGCCAGCTCACCACTGACTAGTCGTAACACCGGGGAGCTGTTTTTT. Residues: CASSPLTSRNTGELFF.

The V and J genes are TRBV6-5 and TRBJ1-1; D call uncertain. The CDR3 has 13 residues. V was shortened by 7 bases and J by 5 bases, with 14 bases between the two germline ends. Germline lookup yields CDR1 MNHEY and CDR2 SVGAGI. DNA of the CDR3: TGTGCCAGCACCCCAGCCGTCGGGACTGAAGCTTTCTTT. Its translation is CASTPAVGTEAFF.

The rearrangement uses TRBV9 and TRBJ1-1; 8 bases match TRBD1. This CDR3 region has 14 residues. CDR1 is SGDLS and CDR2 is YYNGEE in the germline V gene. The V and J ends lost 0 bases and 3 bases, in that order; junction bases with no gene match: 1. CDR3 sequence reads: CASSVDRGDTEAFF. The CDR3 DNA reads as TGTGCCAGCAGCGTAGACAGGGGGGACACTGAAGCTTTCTTT.

Written as DNA, the CDR3 is TGCGCCAGCAGCTTAGGGGGGGGGCTCCAAGAGACCCAGTACTTC. It codes for CASSLGGGLQETQYF. V usage is TRBV5-1 and J usage is TRBJ2-5; weak D call: TRBD2 (7 bases). V lost 2 bases and J 1 base, leaving 12 bases between the germline ends. This CDR3 is built from 15 residues. The germline CDR1 and CDR2 sequences are SGHRS and YFSETQ.

V usage is TRBV28 and J usage is TRBJ2-3, with 9 bases lining up with TRBD1. The CDR3 is 16 amino acids. CDR1 and CDR2 (germline): MDHEN, SYDVKM. V was clipped by 5 bases and J by 3 bases; unmatched bases: 9. CDR3 in amino acids: CASSHYFGTGTDTQYF. The CDR3 nucleotides read TGTGCCAGCAGTCACTATTTCGGGACAGGGACAGATACGCAGTATTTT. Full variable domain (missing parts from reference TRBV28 and TRBJ2-3): DVKVTQSSRYLVKRTGEKVFLECVQDMDHENMFWYRQDPGLGLRLIYFSYDVKMKEKGDIPEGYSVSREKKERFSLILESASTNQTSMYLCASSHYFGTGTDTQYFGPGTRLTVL.

The chain couples TRBV18 to TRBJ1-2; 7 nucleotides align to TRBD1. This CDR3 is 16 amino acids long. The V and J ends lost 4 bases and 0 bases, in that order; junction bases with no gene match: 8. Germline V gives CDR1 KGHSH, CDR2 LQKENI. The CDR3 region has the DNA TGTGCCAGCTCACTCGCCGGGACAGATCCTAACTATGGCTACACCTTC. This sequence encodes CASSLAGTDPNYGYTF.

The chain links TRBV18 to TRBJ1-4; the D gene is possibly TRBD1 (5 bases). Trimming removed 6 bases from V and 8 bases from J, with 13 bases in between. The V gene's germline CDR1 is KGHSH and CDR2 LQKENI. CDR3 size: 13 residues. Here the CDR3 DNA reads TGTGCCAGCTCTCGGGACTTTGGGGAAAAACTGTTTTTT. It is translated as CASSRDFGEKLFF. The variable domain in full, completed from reference TRBV18 and TRBJ1-4, reads NAGVMQNPRHLVRRRGQEARLRCSPMKGHSHVYWYRQLPEEGLKFMVYLQKENIIDESGMPKERFSAEFPKEGPSILRIQQVVRGDSAAYFCASSRDFGEKLFFGSGTQLSVL.

V and J are TRBV7-3 and TRBJ2-1, with a weak D call TRBD2 (7 bases). V lost 5 bases to trimming and J lost 2 bases, with 13 bases between them. Germline CDR1 reads SGHTA; CDR2 reads FQGTGA. The CDR3 contains 15 residues. The CDR3 nucleotides are TGTGCCAGCAGCCCCTCGGGGGGCGCCTACAATGAGCAGTTCTTC. Translating gives CASSPSGGAYNEQFF.

The chain recombines TRBV18 with TRBJ1-3; D gene ambiguous. Trimming pared 0 bases from V and 0 bases from J, leaving 9 bases between. CDR1 KGHSH and CDR2 LQKENI come from the germline V gene. This CDR3 has 16 residues. CDR3 coding DNA: TGTGCCAGCTCACCACCGACCGGAGACTCTGGAAACACCATATATTTT. As protein: CASSPPTGDSGNTIYF.

This chain uses TRBV5-4 with TRBJ1-3, with 7 bases that match TRBD1. The germline V gene encodes CDR1 SGHNT and CDR2 YYREEE (reference sequence). Trimming cost V 5 bases and J 2 bases; bases outside gene matches: 4. The CDR3 spans 14 residues. The CDR3 here is CASRPDRAGNTIYF. DNA of the CDR3: TGTGCCAGCAGACCCGACAGGGCTGGAAACACCATATATTTT. Supplemented by reference TRBV5-4 and TRBJ1-3, the full variable domain reads ETGVTQSPTHLIKTRGQQVTLRCSSQSGHNTVSWYQQALGQGPQFIFQYYREEENGRGNFPPRFSGLQFPNYSSELNVNALELDDSALYLCASRPDRAGNTIYFGEGSWLTVV.

This clone has only one observation. The chain employs TRBV10-3 and TRBJ1-2, with 8 nucleotides matching TRBD1. Germline V gene data show CDR1 as ENHRY and CDR2 as SYGVKD. V shed 1 base and J 5 bases; nucleotides not matched to a gene: 9. The CDR3 runs 16 residues. DNA for the CDR3: TGTGCCATCAGTGAGTGGGGGGACAGGAAGCCTTATGGCTACACCTTC. Its translation: CAISEWGDRKPYGYTF.

The CDR3 DNA reads as TGTGCCATCAAACGACTCATCCCGGGACAGGGAGCCCTCTATGGCTACACCTTC. Protein sequence: CAIKRLIPGQGALYGYTF. J is TRBJ1-2 and V is TRBV10-3, with 9 bases matching TRBD1. V was pared by 7 bases and J by 4 bases, with 19 bases of the junction left unmatched. The CDR3 is 18 amino acids. CDR1 is ENHRY, CDR2 SYGVKD, per germline.

This chain links TRBV5-1 with TRBJ1-1, with 8 bases identical to TRBD1. The V gene end was trimmed by 2 bases and the J gene end by 3 bases; junction bases not matched to a gene: 9. From germline, CDR1 is SGHRS and CDR2 YFSETQ. There are 16 residues in the CDR3. The CDR3 protein is CASSLGQGAPDTEAFF. The CDR3, as DNA: TGCGCCAGCAGCTTAGGCCAGGGGGCGCCTGACACTGAAGCTTTCTTT.

This rearrangement joins TRBV13 to TRBJ2-5, with TRBD2 matching over 10 bases. The J segment lost 4 bases and the V segment lost 5 bases, leaving 10 bases of the junction unmatched. The CDR3 consists of 16 residues. Germline-derived CDR1 and CDR2 are PRHDT and FYEKMQ (reference sequence). The CDR3 DNA reads TGTGCCAGCAGCCCTCAAGCGGGGGGGCCCTTAGAGACCCAGTACTTC. It yields the protein CASSPQAGGPLETQYF.

V and J are TRBV7-2 and TRBJ1-6; D remains ambiguous. Germline V gene lookup returns CDR1 SGHTA and CDR2 FQGNSA. V was clipped by 3 bases and J by 2 bases, with 8 bases between them. The CDR3 runs to 15 residues. CDR3 nucleotide sequence: TGTGCCAGCAGCTTTGCGGGGACCTATAATTCACCCCTCCACTTT. This translates into CASSFAGTYNSPLHF.

This chain joins TRBV10-3 and TRBJ2-7; either TRBD1 or TRBD2 may supply D (5 bases each). V shed 4 bases and J shed 4 bases, with 20 bases lying between them. This CDR3 spans 16 amino acids. Per the germline V gene, CDR1 is ENHRY and CDR2 is SYGVKD. The CDR3 region is CAISVVRGLPNYEQYF. CDR3 coding DNA: TGTGCCATCAGTGTCGTCCGGGGCCTTCCGAATTACGAGCAGTACTTC.

In this sample, this clone turned up a few times. The V and J genes are TRBV4-2 and TRBJ2-1; 9 bases match TRBD2. The germline CDR1 and CDR2 sequences are LGHNA and YNFKEQ. The CDR3 consists of 15 residues. V was pared by 0 bases and J by 12 bases, with 9 bases of the junction left unmatched. CDR3 nucleotide sequence: TGTGCCAGCAGCCAAGAATGGCTAGCGGGATTTGGGCAGTTCTTC. As protein: CASSQEWLAGFGQFF.

The rearrangement links TRBV10-2 to TRBJ1-1; possibly TRBD1 for D (5 bases). The V end lost 6 bases, the J end lost 5 bases, and 13 bases lay between the germline ends. The V gene's germline CDR1 is WSHSY and CDR2 SAAADI. CDR3 length equals 13 residues. DNA of the CDR3: TGCGCCAGCAGCCCCAGGGTTCTGACTGAAGCTTTCTTT. It codes for CASSPRVLTEAFF.